This entry concerns a single T cell receptor beta chain. Its antigen is unidentified. Trimming left V 0 bases short and J 3 bases short, with 8 bases between. This CDR3 is 14 amino acids long. Germline V CDR1 and CDR2: MNHNS, SASEGT. These data are taken from a study of T cell responses to AZD1222 COVID-19 vaccine. Sequencing used immunoSEQ multiplex PCR; TCRdb keeps in-frame clones, though not all of them. The sample consists of about 130,000 clones, about 90% of them appearing once. Overall study results and limits: At 160-218 and 743-854, vaccine-associated CD4 TCRs were dominant, and they spanned spike. Recipients of two AZD1222 doses showed rising Spike-specific TCR breadth and depth. No day 14 peak samples; only post-peak repertoires were characterized. Just a handful of people given AZD1222 tested seropositive at baseline.

This clonotype originated in an adult in good health. Sequencing was performed on peripheral blood, taken on day 0 of AZD1222 vaccination. The chain joins TRBV6-1 to TRBJ1-2; no clear D gene. CDR3 amino acids: CASSEAKGYYGYTF. The CDR3 DNA reads TGTGCCAGCAGTGAAGCTAAAGGGTACTATGGCTACACCTTC.